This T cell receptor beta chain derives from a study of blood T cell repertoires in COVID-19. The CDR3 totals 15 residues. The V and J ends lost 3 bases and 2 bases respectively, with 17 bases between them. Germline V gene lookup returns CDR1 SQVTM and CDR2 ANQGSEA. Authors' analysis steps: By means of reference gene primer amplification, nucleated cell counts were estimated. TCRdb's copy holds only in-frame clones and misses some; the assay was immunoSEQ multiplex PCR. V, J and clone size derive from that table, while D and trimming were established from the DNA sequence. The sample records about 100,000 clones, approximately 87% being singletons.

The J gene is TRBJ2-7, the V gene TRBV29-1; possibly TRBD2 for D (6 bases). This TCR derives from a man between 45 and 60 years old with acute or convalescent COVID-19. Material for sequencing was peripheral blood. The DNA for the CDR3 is TGCAGCGTTGAGGGGGGTGACAGAACCCCCTACGAGCAGTACTTC. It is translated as CSVEGGDRTPYEQYF.